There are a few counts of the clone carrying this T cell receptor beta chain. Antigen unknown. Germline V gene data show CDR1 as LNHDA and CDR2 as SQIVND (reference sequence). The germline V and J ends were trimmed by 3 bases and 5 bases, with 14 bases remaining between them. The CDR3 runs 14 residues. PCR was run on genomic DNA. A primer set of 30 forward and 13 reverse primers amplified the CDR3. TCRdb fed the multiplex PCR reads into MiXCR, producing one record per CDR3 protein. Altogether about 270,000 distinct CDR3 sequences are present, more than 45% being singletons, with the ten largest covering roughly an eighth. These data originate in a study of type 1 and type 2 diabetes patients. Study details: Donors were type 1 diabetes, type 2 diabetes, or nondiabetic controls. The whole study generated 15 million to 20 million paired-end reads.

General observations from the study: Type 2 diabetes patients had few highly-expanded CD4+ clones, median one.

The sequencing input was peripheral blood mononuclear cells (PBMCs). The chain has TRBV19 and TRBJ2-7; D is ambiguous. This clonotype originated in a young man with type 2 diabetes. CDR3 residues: CASSISRSLDEQYF. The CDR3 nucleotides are TGTGCCAGTAGTATCTCCCGCTCGCTCGACGAGCAGTACTTC.